This T cell receptor (beta chain) is drawn from a study of shared clonotypes between healthy human individuals. Study as a whole: Donor ages ranged 18 to 49 years: a couple of women, three men.

Original processing methods: In the immunoSEQ data, sequences were junction-only and lacked quality scores, so filtering differed. Clones were sequenced by immunoSEQ multiplex PCR, and TCRdb holds only the in-frame ones, with some missing. That table furnishes V, J and clone size, whereas the DNA furnished D and trimming. The table shows nearly 1 million clones, with around 80% occurring only once. Donors were healthy HIV-negative adults without recent acute infections or vaccinations. Subsets obtained from CD4+ cells comprised CD45RA+ naive and CD45RA-negative memory cells. The V gene end was trimmed by 4 bases and the J gene end by 6 bases; junction bases not matched to a gene: 7. From germline, CDR1 is SGHRS and CDR2 YFSETQ. This CDR3 has 14 residues.

The clonotype originates from a young man in good health. The chain links TRBV5-1 to TRBJ2-1, with 7 bases matching TRBD2. Material: memory CD4+ T cells sorted from blood. Subset denoted: CD45RA-negative fraction. The CDR3 coding sequence is TGCGCCAGCAGCGCCGGGGGGAGTACCAATGAGCAGTTCTTC. Encoded protein: CASSAGGSTNEQFF.